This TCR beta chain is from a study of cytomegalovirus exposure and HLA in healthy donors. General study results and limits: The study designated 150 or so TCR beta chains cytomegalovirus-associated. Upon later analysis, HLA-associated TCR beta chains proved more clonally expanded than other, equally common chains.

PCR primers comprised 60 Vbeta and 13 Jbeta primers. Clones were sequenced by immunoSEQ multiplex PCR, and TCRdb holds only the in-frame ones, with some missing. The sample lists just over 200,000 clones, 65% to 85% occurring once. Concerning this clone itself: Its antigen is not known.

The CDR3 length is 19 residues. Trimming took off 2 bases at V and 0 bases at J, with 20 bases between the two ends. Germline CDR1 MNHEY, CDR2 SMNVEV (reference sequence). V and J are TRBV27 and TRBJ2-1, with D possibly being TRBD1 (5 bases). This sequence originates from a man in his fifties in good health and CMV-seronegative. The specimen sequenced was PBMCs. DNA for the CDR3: TGTGCCAGCAGTTTAACAGAAAGACAGAGACTGGGCTCCTACAATGAGCAGTTCTTC. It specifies CASSLTERQRLGSYNEQFF.